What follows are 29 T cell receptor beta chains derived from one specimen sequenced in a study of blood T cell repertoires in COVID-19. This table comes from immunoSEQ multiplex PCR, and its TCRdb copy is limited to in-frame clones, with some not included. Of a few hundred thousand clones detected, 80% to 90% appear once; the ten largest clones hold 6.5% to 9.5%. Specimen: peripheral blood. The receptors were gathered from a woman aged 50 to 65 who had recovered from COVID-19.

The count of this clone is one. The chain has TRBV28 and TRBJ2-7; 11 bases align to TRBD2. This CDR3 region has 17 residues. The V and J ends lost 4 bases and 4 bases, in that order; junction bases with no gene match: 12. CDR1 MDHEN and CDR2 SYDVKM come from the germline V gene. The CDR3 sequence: CASSSSASGRFGYEQYF. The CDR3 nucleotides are TGTGCCAGCAGTTCCAGTGCTAGCGGGAGGTTTGGGTACGAGCAGTACTTC.

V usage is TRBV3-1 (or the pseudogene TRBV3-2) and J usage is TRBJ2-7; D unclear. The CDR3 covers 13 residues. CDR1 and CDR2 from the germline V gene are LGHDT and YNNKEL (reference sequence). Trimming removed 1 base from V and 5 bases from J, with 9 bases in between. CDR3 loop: CASSQGLYHEQYF. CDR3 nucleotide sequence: TGTGCCAGCAGCCAAGGACTCTACCACGAGCAGTACTTC.

The CDR3 DNA sequence: TGTGCCAGCAGCCAGGATACGCCGTACTACGCCTACGAGCAGTACTTC. It is translated as CASSQDTPYYAYEQYF. The chain links TRBV14 to TRBJ2-7; no firm D call. The V and J ends lost 3 bases and 2 bases respectively, with 17 bases between them. CDR3 length: 16 residues. The germline V gene encodes CDR1 SGHDN and CDR2 FVKESK.

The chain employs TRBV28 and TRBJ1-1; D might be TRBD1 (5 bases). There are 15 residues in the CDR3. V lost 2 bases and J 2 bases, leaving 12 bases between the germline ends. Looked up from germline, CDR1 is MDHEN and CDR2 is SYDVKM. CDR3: CASSLDPGLNTEAFF. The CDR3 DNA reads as TGTGCCAGCAGTTTAGACCCGGGACTCAACACTGAAGCTTTCTTT.

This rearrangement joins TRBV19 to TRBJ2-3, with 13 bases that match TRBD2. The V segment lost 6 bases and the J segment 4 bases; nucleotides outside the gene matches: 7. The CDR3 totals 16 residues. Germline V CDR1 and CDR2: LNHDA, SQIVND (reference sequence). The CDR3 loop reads CASSKTSGGPPDTQYF. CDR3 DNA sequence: TGTGCCAGTAGCAAGACTAGCGGGGGGCCGCCAGATACGCAGTATTTT.

The CDR3: CASGGTTDIQYF. The CDR3 DNA follows: TGTGCCAGTGGGGGCACGACGGACATTCAGTACTTC. V and J are TRBV28 and TRBJ2-4; weak D call: TRBD1 (6 bases). Looked up from germline, CDR1 is MDHEN and CDR2 is SYDVKM. The CDR3 totals 12 residues. V was clipped by 9 bases and J by 8 bases, with 14 bases between them.

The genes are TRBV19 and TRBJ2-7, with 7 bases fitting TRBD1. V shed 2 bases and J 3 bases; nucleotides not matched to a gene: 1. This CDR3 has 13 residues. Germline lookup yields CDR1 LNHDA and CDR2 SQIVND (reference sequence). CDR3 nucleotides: TGTGCCAGTAGTATAAACAGGGGCTACGAGCAGTACTTC. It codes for CASSINRGYEQYF. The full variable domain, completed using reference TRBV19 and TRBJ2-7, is DGGITQSPKYLFRKEGQNVTLSCEQNLNHDAMYWYRQDPGQGLRLIYYSQIVNDFQKGDIAEGYSVSREKKESFPLTVTSAQKNPTAFYLCASSINRGYEQYFGPGTRLTVT.

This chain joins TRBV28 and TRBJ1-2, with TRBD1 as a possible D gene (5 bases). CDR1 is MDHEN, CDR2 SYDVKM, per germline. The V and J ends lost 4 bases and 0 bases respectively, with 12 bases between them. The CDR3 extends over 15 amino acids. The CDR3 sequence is CASSSGGAANYGYTF. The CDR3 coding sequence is TGTGCCAGCAGTTCCGGCGGGGCTGCTAACTATGGCTACACCTTC.

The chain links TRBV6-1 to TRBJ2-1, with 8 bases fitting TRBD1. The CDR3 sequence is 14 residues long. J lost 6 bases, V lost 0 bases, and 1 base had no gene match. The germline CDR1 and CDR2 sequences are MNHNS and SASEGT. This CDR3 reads CASSEAGQGNEQFF. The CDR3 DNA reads TGTGCCAGCAGTGAAGCCGGACAGGGCAATGAGCAGTTCTTC.

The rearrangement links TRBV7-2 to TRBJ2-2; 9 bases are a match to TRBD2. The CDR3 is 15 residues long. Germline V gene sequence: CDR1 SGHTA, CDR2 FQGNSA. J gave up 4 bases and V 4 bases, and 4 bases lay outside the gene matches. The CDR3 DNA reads TGTGCCAGCAGCTCTAGCGGGGCGGGCACCGGGGAGCTGTTTTTT. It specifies CASSSSGAGTGELFF.

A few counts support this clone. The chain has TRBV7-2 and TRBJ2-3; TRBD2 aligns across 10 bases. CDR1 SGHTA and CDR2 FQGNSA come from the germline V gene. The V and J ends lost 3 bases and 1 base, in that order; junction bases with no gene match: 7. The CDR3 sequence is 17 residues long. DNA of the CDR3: TGTGCCAGCAGCTTGGCTCCCGGGACTAGCGGCACAGATACGCAGTATTTT. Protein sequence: CASSLAPGTSGTDTQYF.

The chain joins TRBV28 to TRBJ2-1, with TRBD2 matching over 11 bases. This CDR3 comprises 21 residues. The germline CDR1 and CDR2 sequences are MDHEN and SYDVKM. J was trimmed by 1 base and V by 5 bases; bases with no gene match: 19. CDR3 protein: CASSHPKGGSGRAESYNEQFF. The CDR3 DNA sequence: TGTGCCAGCAGTCACCCGAAGGGTGGTAGCGGGAGGGCGGAATCCTACAATGAGCAGTTCTTC.

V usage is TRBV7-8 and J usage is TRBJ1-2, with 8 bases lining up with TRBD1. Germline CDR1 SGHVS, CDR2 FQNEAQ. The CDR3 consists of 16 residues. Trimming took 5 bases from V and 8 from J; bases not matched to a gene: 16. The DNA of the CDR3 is TGTGCCAGCAGCCTAGAGAGGACAGGGCCGAAGAAGGGCTACACCTTC. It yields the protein CASSLERTGPKKGYTF.

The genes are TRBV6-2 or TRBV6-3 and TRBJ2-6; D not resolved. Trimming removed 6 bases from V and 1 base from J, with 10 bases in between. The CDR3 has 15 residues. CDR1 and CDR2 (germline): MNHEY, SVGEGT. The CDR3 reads CASSLIYSGANVLTF. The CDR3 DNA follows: TGTGCCAGCAGCCTTATATATTCTGGGGCCAACGTCCTGACTTTC.

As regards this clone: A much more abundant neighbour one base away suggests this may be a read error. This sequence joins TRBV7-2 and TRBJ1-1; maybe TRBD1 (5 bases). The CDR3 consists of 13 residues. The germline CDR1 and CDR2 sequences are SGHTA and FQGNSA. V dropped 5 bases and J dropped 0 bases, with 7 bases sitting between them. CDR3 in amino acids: CASSATVNTEAFF. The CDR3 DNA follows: TGTGCCAGCAGCGCGACAGTGAACACTGAAGCTTTCTTT. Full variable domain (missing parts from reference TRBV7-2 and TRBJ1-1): GAGVSQSPSNKVTEKGKDVELRCDPISGHTALYWYRQSLGQGLEFLIYFQGNSAPDKSGLPSDRFSAERTGGSVSTLTIQRTQQEDSAVYLCASSATVNTEAFFGQGTRLTVV.

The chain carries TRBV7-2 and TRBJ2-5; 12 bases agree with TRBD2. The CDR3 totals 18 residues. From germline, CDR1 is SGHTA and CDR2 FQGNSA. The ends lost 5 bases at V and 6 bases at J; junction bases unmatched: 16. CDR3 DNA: TGTGCCAGCAGCCCACAGACGTCACTAGCGGGGGGCTTACAGACCCAGTACTTC. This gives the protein CASSPQTSLAGGLQTQYF.

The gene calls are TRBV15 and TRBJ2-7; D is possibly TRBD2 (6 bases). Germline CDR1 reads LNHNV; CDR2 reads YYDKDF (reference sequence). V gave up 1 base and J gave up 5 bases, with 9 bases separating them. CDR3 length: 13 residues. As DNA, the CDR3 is TGTGCCACCAGCAGAGGGCGGGGCCACGAGCAGTACTTC. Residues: CATSRGRGHEQYF.

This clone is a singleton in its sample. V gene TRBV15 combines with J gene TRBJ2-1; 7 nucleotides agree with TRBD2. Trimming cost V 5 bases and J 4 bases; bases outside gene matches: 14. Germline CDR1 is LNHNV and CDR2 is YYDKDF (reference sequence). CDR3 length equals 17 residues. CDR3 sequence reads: CATSGRLGLAVYNEQFF. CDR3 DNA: TGTGCCACCAGCGGTCGACTCGGGCTAGCGGTGTACAATGAGCAGTTCTTC.

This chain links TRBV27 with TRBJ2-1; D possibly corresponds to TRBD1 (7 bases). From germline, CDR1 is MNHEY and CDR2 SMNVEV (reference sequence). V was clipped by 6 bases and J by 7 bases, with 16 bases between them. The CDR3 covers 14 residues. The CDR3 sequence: CASRSSAGGNEQFF. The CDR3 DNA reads TGTGCCAGCAGGTCGTCGGCAGGGGGGAATGAGCAGTTCTTC.

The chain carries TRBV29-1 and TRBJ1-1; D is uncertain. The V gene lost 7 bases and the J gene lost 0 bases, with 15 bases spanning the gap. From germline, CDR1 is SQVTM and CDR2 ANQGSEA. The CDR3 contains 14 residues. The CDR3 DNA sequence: TGCAGCGCCGGAACCGGGTCCCTGAACACTGAAGCTTTCTTT. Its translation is CSAGTGSLNTEAFF.

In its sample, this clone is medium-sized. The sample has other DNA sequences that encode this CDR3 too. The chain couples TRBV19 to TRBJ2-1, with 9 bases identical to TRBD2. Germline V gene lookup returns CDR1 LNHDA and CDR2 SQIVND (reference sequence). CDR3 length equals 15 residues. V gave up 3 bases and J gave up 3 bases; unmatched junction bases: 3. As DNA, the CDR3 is TGTGCCAGTAGTATGACTAGCGGAGACTACAATGAGCAGTTCTTC. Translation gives CASSMTSGDYNEQFF.

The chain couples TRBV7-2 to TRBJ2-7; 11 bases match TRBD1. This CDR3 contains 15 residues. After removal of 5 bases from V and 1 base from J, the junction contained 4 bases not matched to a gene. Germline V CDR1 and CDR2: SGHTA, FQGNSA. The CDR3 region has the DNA TGTGCCAGCAGCGAGGACAGGGGGCAGTCCTACGAGCAGTACTTC. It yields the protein CASSEDRGQSYEQYF.

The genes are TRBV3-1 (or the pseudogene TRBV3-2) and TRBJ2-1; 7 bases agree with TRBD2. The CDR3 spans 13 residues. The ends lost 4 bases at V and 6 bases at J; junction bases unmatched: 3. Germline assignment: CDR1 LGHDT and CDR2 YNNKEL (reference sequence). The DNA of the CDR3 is TGTGCCAGCAGCCGGGGGGGGTCCAATGAGCAGTTCTTC. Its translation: CASSRGGSNEQFF.

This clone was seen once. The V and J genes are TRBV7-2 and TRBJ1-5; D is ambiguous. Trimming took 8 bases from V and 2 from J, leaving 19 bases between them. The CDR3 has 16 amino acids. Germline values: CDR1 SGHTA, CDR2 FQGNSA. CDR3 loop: CASSPQAGARNQPQHF. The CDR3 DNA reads TGTGCCAGCTCCCCCCAGGCGGGCGCGCGCAATCAGCCCCAGCATTTT. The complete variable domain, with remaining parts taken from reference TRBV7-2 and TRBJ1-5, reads GAGVSQSPSNKVTEKGKDVELRCDPISGHTALYWYRQSLGQGLEFLIYFQGNSAPDKSGLPSDRFSAERTGGSVSTLTIQRTQQEDSAVYLCASSPQAGARNQPQHFGDGTRLSIL.

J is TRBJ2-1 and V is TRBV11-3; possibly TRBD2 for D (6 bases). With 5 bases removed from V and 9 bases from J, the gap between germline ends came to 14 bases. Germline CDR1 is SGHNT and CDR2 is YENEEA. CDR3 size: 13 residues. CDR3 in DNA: TGTGCCAGCAGCCAGGGCGGGGATCGTGAGCAGTTCTTC. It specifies CASSQGGDREQFF. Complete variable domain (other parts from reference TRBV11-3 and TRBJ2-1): EAGVVQSPRYKIIEKKQPVAFWCNPISGHNTLYWYLQNLGQGPELLIRYENEEAVDDSQLPKDRFSAERLKGVDSTLKIQPAELGDSAVYLCASSQGGDREQFFGPGTRLTVL.

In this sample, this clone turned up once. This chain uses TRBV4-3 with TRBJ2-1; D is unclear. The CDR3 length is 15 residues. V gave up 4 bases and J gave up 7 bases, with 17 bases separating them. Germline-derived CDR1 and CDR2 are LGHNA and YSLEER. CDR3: CASSRSPASENEQFF. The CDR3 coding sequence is TGCGCCAGCAGCCGGAGTCCAGCCAGTGAGAATGAGCAGTTCTTC.

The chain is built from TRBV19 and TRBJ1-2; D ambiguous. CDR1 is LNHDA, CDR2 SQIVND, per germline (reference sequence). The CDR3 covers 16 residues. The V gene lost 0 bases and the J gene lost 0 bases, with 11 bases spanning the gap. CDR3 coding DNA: TGTGCCAGTAGTATAGAATTGGCGGCAGCTAACTATGGCTACACCTTC. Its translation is CASSIELAAANYGYTF.

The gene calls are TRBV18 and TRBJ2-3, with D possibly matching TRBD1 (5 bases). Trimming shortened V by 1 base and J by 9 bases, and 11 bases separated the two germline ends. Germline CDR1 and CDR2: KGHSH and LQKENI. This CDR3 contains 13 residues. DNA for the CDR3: TGTGCCAGCTCACCACGAGGCCCAGGGACGCAGTATTTT. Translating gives CASSPRGPGTQYF.

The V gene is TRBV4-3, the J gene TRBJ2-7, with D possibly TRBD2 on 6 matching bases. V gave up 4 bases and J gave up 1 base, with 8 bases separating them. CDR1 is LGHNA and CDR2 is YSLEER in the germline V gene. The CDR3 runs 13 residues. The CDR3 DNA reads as TGCGCCAGCAGCCGGGACTTATCCTACGAGCAGTACTTC. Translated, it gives CASSRDLSYEQYF.